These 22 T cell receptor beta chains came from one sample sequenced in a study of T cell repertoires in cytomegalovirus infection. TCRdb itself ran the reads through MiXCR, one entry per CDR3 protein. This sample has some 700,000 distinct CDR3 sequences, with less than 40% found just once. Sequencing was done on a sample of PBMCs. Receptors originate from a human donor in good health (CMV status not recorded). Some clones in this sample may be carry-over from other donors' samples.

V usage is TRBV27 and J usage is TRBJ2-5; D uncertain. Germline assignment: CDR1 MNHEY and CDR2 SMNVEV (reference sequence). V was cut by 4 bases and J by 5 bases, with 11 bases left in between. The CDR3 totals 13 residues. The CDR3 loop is CASSSINLETQYF. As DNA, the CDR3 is TGTGCCAGCAGTTCCATTAACTTGGAGACCCAGTACTTC.

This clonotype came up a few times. The CDR3 region has the DNA TGTGCCAGTAGCACGACAGGGGGTACCTACAATGAGCAGTTCTTC. It encodes CASSTTGGTYNEQFF. The chain employs TRBV19 and TRBJ2-1; 9 bases agree with TRBD1. The CDR3 is made up of 15 amino acids. Germline CDR1 is LNHDA and CDR2 is SQIVND (reference sequence). V gave up 6 bases and J gave up 2 bases; unmatched junction bases: 5.

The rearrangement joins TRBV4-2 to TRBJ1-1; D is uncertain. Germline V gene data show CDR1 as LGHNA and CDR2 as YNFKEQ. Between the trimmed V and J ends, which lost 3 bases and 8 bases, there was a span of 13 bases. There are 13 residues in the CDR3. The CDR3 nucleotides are TGTGCCAGCAGCCAGACCTCACGTGAGGAAGCTTTCTTT. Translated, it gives CASSQTSREEAFF.

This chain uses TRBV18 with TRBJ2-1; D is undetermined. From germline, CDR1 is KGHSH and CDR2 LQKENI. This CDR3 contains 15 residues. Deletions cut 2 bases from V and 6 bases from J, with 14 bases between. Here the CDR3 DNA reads TGTGCCAGCTCACCAAGTGTGGCGATTACCAATGAGCAGTTCTTC. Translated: CASSPSVAITNEQFF.

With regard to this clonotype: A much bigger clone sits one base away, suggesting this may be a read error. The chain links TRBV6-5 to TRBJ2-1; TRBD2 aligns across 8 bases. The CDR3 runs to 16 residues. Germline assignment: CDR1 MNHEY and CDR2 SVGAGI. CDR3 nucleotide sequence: TGTGCCAACAGTTACTCGGGGGGGGGCGGCTACAATGAGCAGTTCTTC. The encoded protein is CANSYSGGGGYNEQFF.

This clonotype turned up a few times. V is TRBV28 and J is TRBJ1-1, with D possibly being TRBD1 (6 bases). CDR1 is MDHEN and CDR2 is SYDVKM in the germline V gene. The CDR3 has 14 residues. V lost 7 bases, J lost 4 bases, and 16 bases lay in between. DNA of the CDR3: TGTGCCAGCACCTTCGGGGGCAGGTTCACTGAAGCTTTCTTT. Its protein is CASTFGGRFTEAFF.

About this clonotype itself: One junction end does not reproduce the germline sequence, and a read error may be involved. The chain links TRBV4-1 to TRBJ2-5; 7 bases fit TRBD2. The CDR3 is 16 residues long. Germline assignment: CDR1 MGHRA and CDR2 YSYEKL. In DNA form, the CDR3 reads TGTGCCAGCAGCCAAATTCAAGCGGGGCGACAAGAGACCCAGTACTTC. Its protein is CASSQIQAGRQETQYF.

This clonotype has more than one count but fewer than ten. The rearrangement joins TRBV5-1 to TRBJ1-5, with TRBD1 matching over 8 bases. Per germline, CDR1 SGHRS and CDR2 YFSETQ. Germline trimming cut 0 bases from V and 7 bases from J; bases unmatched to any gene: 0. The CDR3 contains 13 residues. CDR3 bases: TGCGCCAGCAGCTTGGGGACAGGGCAGCCCCAGCATTTT. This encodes CASSLGTGQPQHF.

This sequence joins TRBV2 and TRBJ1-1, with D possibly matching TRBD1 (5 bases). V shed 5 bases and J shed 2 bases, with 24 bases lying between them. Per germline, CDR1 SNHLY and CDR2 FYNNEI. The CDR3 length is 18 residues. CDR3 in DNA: TGTGCCAGCAGTCAAAGTGGTACCAGCGCAGGGTCCAACACTGAAGCTTTCTTT. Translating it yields CASSQSGTSAGSNTEAFF.

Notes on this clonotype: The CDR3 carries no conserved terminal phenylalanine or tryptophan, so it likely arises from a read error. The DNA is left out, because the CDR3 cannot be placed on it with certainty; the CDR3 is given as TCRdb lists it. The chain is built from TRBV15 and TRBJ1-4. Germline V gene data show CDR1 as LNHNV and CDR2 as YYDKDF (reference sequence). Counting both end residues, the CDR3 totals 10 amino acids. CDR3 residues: CATSRDRAWS.

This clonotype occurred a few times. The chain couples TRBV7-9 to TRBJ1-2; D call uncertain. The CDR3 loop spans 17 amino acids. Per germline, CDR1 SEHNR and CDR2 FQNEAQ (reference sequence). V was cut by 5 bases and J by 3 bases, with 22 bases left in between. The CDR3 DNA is TGTGCCAGCAGCCAGACCCCGTCCCCGATCCATTACTATGGCTACACCTTC. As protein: CASSQTPSPIHYYGYTF.

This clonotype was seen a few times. The CDR3 reads CASSQDIGRTNSPLHF. The CDR3 DNA follows: TGTGCCAGCAGCCAAGATATAGGGAGGACTAATTCACCCCTCCACTTT. This sequence joins TRBV4-2 and TRBJ1-6; D not certain. Germline-derived CDR1 and CDR2 are LGHNA and YNFKEQ. The CDR3 extends over 16 amino acids. Trimming took off 0 bases at V and 6 bases at J, with 12 bases between the two ends.

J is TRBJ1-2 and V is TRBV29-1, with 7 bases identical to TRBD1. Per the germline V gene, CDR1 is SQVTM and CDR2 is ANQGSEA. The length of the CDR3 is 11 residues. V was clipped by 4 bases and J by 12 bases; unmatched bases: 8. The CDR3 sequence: CSVGRQGVHTF. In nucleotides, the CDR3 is TGCAGCGTTGGAAGGCAGGGGGTTCACACCTTC.

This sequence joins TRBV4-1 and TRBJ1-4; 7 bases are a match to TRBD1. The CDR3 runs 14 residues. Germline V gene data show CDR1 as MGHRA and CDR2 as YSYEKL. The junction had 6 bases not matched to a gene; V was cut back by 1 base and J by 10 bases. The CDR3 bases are TGCGCCAGCAGCCAAGTCTCGGACAGGCGAAAACTGTTTTTT. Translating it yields CASSQVSDRRKLFF.

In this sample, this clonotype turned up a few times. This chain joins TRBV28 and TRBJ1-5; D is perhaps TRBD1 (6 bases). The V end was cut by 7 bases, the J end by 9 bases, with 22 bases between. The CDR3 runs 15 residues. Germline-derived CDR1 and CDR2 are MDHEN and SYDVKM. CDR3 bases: TGTGCCAGCACGCCTCCGGGACACCCAAATGGGCCCCAGCATTTT. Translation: CASTPPGHPNGPQHF.

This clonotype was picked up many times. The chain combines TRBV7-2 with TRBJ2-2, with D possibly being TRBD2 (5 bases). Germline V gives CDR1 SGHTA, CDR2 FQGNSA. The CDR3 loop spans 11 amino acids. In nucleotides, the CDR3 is TGTGCGGGGAGTTACACCGGGGAGCTGTTTTTT. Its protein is CAGSYTGELFF.

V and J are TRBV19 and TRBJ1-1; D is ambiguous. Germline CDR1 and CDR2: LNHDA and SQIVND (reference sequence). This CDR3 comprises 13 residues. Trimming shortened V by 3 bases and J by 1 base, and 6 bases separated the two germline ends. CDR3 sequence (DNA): TGTGCCAGTAGTATTACAGAGAACACTGAAGCTTTCTTT. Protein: CASSITENTEAFF.

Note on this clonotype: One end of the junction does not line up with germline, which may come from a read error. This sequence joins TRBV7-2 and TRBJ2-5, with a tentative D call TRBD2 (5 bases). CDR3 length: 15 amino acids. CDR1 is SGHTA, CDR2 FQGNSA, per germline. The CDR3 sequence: CDSSSQEGRLETQYF. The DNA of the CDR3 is TGTGACAGCAGCAGCCAAGAGGGCCGTCTAGAGACCCAGTACTTC.

CDR3: CAISPEYSDTQYF. The CDR3 coding sequence is TGTGCCATCAGCCCGGAATATTCAGATACGCAGTATTTT. V gene TRBV10-3 combines with J gene TRBJ2-3; D ambiguous. This CDR3 is 13 amino acids long. V was trimmed by 6 bases and J by 4 bases, leaving 11 bases between them. The germline V gene has CDR1 ENHRY and CDR2 SYGVKD.

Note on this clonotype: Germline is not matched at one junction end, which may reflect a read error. Here the CDR3 reads CASSLDTGYQETQYF. As DNA, the CDR3 is TGCGCCAGCAGCTTGGATACGGGTTACCAGGAGACCCAGTACTTC. The V and J genes are TRBV5-1 and TRBJ2-5; D unresolved. In germline, CDR1 is SGHRS, CDR2 YFSETQ. The CDR3 consists of 15 residues.

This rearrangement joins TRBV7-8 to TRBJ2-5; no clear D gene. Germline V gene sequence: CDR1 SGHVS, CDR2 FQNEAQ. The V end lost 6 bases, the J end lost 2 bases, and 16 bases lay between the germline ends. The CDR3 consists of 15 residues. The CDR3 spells CASSRLSRSQETQYF. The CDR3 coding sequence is TGTGCCAGCAGTAGGCTAAGCCGCAGTCAAGAGACCCAGTACTTC.

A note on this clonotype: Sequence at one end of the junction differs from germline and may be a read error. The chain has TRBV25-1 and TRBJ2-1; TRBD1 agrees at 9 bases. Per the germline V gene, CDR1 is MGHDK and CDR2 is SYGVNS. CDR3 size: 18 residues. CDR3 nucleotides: TGTGCCAGCAGTGTAAAGAGGGAGTGGGACAGGGTGTACAATGAGCGGTTCTTC. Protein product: CASSVKREWDRVYNERFF. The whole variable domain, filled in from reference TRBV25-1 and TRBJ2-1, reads EADIYQTPRYLVIGTGKKITLECSQTMGHDKMYWYQQDPGMELHLIHYSYGVNSTEKGDLSSESTVSRIRTEHFPLTLESARPSHTSQYLCASSVKREWDRVYNERFFGPGTRLTVL.